One and the same sample provided the 20 T cell receptor beta chains below, sequenced in a study of Tregs in tolerant kidney transplant recipients. The assay was immunoSEQ multiplex PCR, and TCRdb's table has in-frame clones only and misses some. The sample totals some 30,000 clones. The nonmyeloablative bone marrow transplants came from related graft donors, with transient mixed chimerism. Sample: CD4+ T cells from blood (PBMCs), taken 24 months after the transplant. The receptor source for this set is a human patient who received a combined kidney and bone marrow transplant. Some of the T cells may derive from the graft donor.

In the case of this clone: The CDR3 goes on 3 residues after the read ends, and that part is filled in from the germline J gene. The chain carries TRBV19 and TRBJ2-5; D possibly corresponds to TRBD2 (5 bases). Germline CDR1 LNHDA, CDR2 SQIVND (reference sequence). V was pared by 4 bases and J by 3 bases, with 21 bases between. The CDR3 contains 17 residues. The part of the CDR3 DNA that was read is TGTGCCAGTAGTACTTTCCCCCCGACTAAATTCAAAGAGACC. As protein: CASSTFPPTKFKET. The entire CDR3 reads CASSTFPPTKFKETQYF.

With respect to this clone: The read terminates 3 residues ahead of where the CDR3 ends, so the germline J gene completes it. This chain connects TRBV6-4 to TRBJ1-4; 7 bases line up with TRBD1. V was pared by 6 bases and J by 6 bases, with 4 bases of the junction left unmatched. The germline V gene has CDR1 MRHNA and CDR2 SNTAGT. CDR3 size: 13 residues. CDR3 in amino acids: CASRRQGDEKLFF. The sequenced CDR3 bases are TGTGCCAGCAGGCGACAGGGAGATGAAAAA.

About this clone: The CDR3 extends 3 residues past the end of the read, so its final part is completed from the germline J gene. The rearrangement links TRBV5-1 to TRBJ2-7, with 10 nucleotides matching TRBD1. The CDR3 is 14 amino acids. Germline CDR1 and CDR2: SGHRS and YFSETQ. The V gene end was trimmed by 3 bases and the J gene end by 4 bases; junction bases not matched to a gene: 4. Partial CDR3 DNA: TGCGCCAGCAGCTGGGGACAGGGGAGTTACGAG. Translated, it gives CASSWGQGSYE. The CDR3 reads in full as CASSWGQGSYEQYF.

As to this clone: Coverage ceases 3 residues before the CDR3 finishes, and the germline J gene fills in the end. The chain couples TRBV30 to TRBJ1-6; unclear D gene. Germline V gives CDR1 GTSNPN, CDR2 SVGIG (reference sequence). V was shortened by 5 bases and J by 2 bases, with 16 bases between the two germline ends. CDR3 length: 16 residues. The CDR3 DNA, read in part, is TGTGCCTGGGGAGCCCCGCGGAGGACCTATAATTCACCC. Protein product: CAWGAPRRTYNSP. The CDR3 in its entirety is CAWGAPRRTYNSPLHF.

Note on this clone: Sequencing ends 3 residues short of the CDR3 end; the germline J gene provides the rest. The rearrangement joins TRBV11-1 to TRBJ2-5; D is unclear. V lost 2 bases, J lost 5 bases, and 9 bases lay in between. The CDR3 contains 13 residues. The germline V gene encodes CDR1 SGHAT and CDR2 FQDESV (reference sequence). The CDR3: CASSLSAEETQYF. The CDR3 bases that were read are TGTGCCAGCAGCTTATCGGCGGAGGAGACC.

Concerning this clone itself: Read sequence stops 3 residues before the CDR3 end, and the germline J gene provides the missing end. V gene TRBV18 combines with J gene TRBJ1-6; 7 bases are a match to TRBD1. V lost 3 bases, J lost 7 bases, and 9 bases stayed unmatched. CDR1 KGHSH and CDR2 LQKENI come from the germline V gene. The CDR3 runs 16 residues. This chain's CDR3 is CASSPLEKGANSPLHF. CDR3 DNA (partial): TGTGCCAGCTCACCGCTCGAAAAGGGGGCGAATTCACCC.

About this clone itself: The read ends 3 residues before the CDR3 terminus; that terminus is restored from the germline J gene. This chain uses TRBV19 with TRBJ1-5, with D perhaps matching TRBD1 (5 bases). Trimming cost V 7 bases and J 4 bases, with 20 bases left between them. From germline, CDR1 is LNHDA and CDR2 SQIVND (reference sequence). The CDR3 spans 16 residues. The CDR3 bases that were read are TGTGCCAGTACTACCCCTCAGGGATATCCGAATCAGCCC. Protein sequence: CASTTPQGYPNQP. The whole CDR3 sequence is CASTTPQGYPNQPQHF.

Worth noting for this clone: The read finishes 3 residues shy of the CDR3 end, and the germline J gene is used to complete it. The chain combines TRBV6-2 or TRBV6-3 with TRBJ2-2, with TRBD1 identical over 7 bases. CDR3 length: 13 residues. CDR1 is MNHEY, CDR2 SVGEGT, per germline. The V and J ends lost 6 bases and 7 bases, in that order; junction bases with no gene match: 5. The CDR3: CASSRQGNGELFF. The CDR3 DNA, read in part, is TGTGCCAGCAGCCGACAGGGAAACGGGGAG.

Of note for this clone: Read data end 3 residues before the CDR3 end; the end is taken from the germline J gene. The V call is TRBV18, the J call TRBJ2-5, with TRBD2 identical over 7 bases. Germline values: CDR1 KGHSH, CDR2 LQKENI. The length of the CDR3 is 14 residues. V lost 0 bases and J lost 5; bases outside the gene matches: 3. The CDR3 DNA, read in part, is TGTGCCAGCTCACCACCACTAGCGCCCGAGACC. It translates to CASSPPLAPET. In full, the CDR3 reads CASSPPLAPETQYF.

About this clone itself: The CDR3 goes on 3 residues after the read ends, and that part is filled in from the germline J gene. The gene calls are TRBV2 and TRBJ1-4; D gene ambiguous. The V end lost 1 base, the J end lost 0 bases, and 6 bases lay between the germline ends. Per the germline V gene, CDR1 is SNHLY and CDR2 is FYNNEI. The CDR3 runs 15 residues. The chain's CDR3 is CASSEGPTTNEKLFF. The sequenced CDR3 bases are TGTGCCAGCAGTGAAGGGCCAACAACTAATGAAAAA.

Turning to this clone: Read data end 3 residues before the CDR3 end; the end is taken from the germline J gene. The rearrangement links TRBV19 to TRBJ1-2, with D maybe TRBD1 (6 bases). Germline V lookup: CDR1 LNHDA, CDR2 SQIVND (reference sequence). There are 14 residues in the CDR3. Trimming took 0 bases from V and 4 from J, leaving 9 bases between them. CDR3 bases read: TGTGCCAGTAGTATAGACTTGACAGGCTATGGC. It is translated as CASSIDLTGYG. The full-length CDR3 reads as CASSIDLTGYGYTF.

With respect to this clone: The CDR3 end is not reached by the read, which stops 3 residues before it; the germline J gene fills it in. This chain uses TRBV7-3 with TRBJ2-1; D is uncertain. CDR1 and CDR2 (germline): SGHTA, FQGTGA. This CDR3 region has 15 residues. With 1 base removed from V and 6 bases from J, the gap between germline ends came to 13 bases. The CDR3 sequence: CASSLNAAGINEQFF. The covered CDR3 bases are TGTGCCAGCAGCTTAAATGCGGCTGGCATCAATGAG. Filled out from reference TRBV7-3 and TRBJ2-1, the complete variable domain reads GAGVSQTPSNKVTEKGKYVELRCDPISGHTALYWYRQSLGQGPEFLIYFQGTGAADDSGLPNDRFFAVRPEGSVSTLKIQRTERGDSAVYLCASSLNAAGINEQFFGPGTRLTVL.

Comments on this clone: The DNA ends 3 residues before the CDR3 does, and the rest of the CDR3 is filled in from the germline J gene. V gene TRBV28 combines with J gene TRBJ2-7; weak D call: TRBD1 (6 bases). The length of the CDR3 is 13 residues. The V end lost 3 bases, the J end lost 2 bases, and 8 bases lay between the germline ends. Germline lookup yields CDR1 MDHEN and CDR2 SYDVKM. The sequenced CDR3 bases are TGTGCCAGCAGTTTGGGACAACCCTACGAG. This translates into CASSLGQPYE. The entire CDR3 protein reads CASSLGQPYEQYF.

With respect to this clone: The sequenced fragment ends 3 residues before the CDR3 boundary, so the rest is inferred from the germline J gene. The chain joins TRBV18 to TRBJ2-3, with 8 bases matching TRBD2. J gave up 0 bases and V 6 bases, and 2 bases lay outside the gene matches. Germline values: CDR1 KGHSH, CDR2 LQKENI. CDR3 length: 14 amino acids. CDR3 amino acids: CASSERESTDTQYF. The covered CDR3 bases are TGTGCCAGCTCGGAGCGGGAGAGCACAGATACG.

As regards this clone: The read terminates 3 residues before the CDR3 end, so the remaining end is supplied by the germline J gene. The chain couples TRBV5-4 to TRBJ2-5, with 7 bases matching TRBD1. The germline gives CDR1 SGHNT, CDR2 YYREEE (reference sequence). The CDR3 extends over 13 amino acids. The ends lost 3 bases at V and 2 bases at J; junction bases unmatched: 1. The covered CDR3 bases are TGTGCCAGCAGCTGGGACAGACAAGAGACC. Its translation: CASSWDRQET. The full CDR3 is CASSWDRQETQYF.

Points on this clone: From the germline J gene comes the end of the CDR3, since the read stops 3 residues before it. This sequence joins TRBV5-4 and TRBJ2-7; possible D gene TRBD2, 6 bases. Germline V gene sequence: CDR1 SGHNT, CDR2 YYREEE (reference sequence). CDR3 length equals 14 residues. The V end lost 0 bases, the J end lost 1 base, and 8 bases lay between the germline ends. The CDR3 region is CASSLGAGSYEQYF. CDR3 DNA, as far as it was read: TGTGCCAGCAGCTTGGGGGCGGGATCCTACGAG. The complete variable domain, with remaining parts taken from reference TRBV5-4 and TRBJ2-7, reads ETGVTQSPTHLIKTRGQQVTLRCSSQSGHNTVSWYQQALGQGPQFIFQYYREEENGRGNFPPRFSGLQFPNYSSELNVNALELDDSALYLCASSLGAGSYEQYFGPGTRLTVT.

Incomplete CDR3 DNA: TGTGCCTGGGACAGGGGGCCGTACGAG. It codes for CAWDRGPYE. The whole CDR3 is CAWDRGPYEQYF. The V call is TRBV30, the J call TRBJ2-7; TRBD1 matches 10 bases. The CDR3 extends 3 residues past the end of the read, so its final part is completed from the germline J gene. Trimming cost V 5 bases and J 4 bases; bases outside gene matches: 2. The CDR3 covers 12 residues. Germline CDR1 is GTSNPN and CDR2 is SVGIG (reference sequence).

Note on this clone: The CDR3 end falls 3 residues outside the read, so it is completed with the germline J gene. The rearrangement joins TRBV20-1 to TRBJ2-3, with 7 bases fitting TRBD2. CDR1 DFQATT and CDR2 SNEGSKA come from the germline V gene (reference sequence). CDR3 length equals 17 residues. J was trimmed by 0 bases and V by 1 base; bases with no gene match: 10. CDR3 DNA, as far as it was read: TGCAGTGCTAGAGTTCTGGCTAGCGGTCCGAGCACAGATACG. It codes for CSARVLASGPSTDT. The whole CDR3 sequence is CSARVLASGPSTDTQYF.

A word on this clone: The read is 3 residues too short to cover the CDR3 end, so that end is filled in from the germline J gene. The chain links TRBV30 to TRBJ1-1, with a weak D call TRBD1 (5 bases). The CDR3 runs to 13 residues. Germline V gene data show CDR1 as GTSNPN and CDR2 as SVGIG (reference sequence). V lost 5 bases and J lost 3, with 13 bases in between. The CDR3 protein is CAWSGRGDTEAFF. The covered CDR3 bases are TGTGCCTGGTCAGGGCGGGGGGACACTGAA.

To note about this clone: The CDR3 end is not reached by the read, which stops 3 residues before it; the germline J gene fills it in. The rearrangement links TRBV29-1 to TRBJ2-5; TRBD2 matches at 7 bases. After removal of 8 bases from V and 4 bases from J, the junction contained 7 bases not matched to a gene. Germline CDR1 is SQVTM and CDR2 is ANQGSEA. The CDR3 contains 12 residues. The CDR3 spells CSHRAGAETQYF. The covered CDR3 bases are TGCAGCCACCGGGCGGGAGCAGAGACC.